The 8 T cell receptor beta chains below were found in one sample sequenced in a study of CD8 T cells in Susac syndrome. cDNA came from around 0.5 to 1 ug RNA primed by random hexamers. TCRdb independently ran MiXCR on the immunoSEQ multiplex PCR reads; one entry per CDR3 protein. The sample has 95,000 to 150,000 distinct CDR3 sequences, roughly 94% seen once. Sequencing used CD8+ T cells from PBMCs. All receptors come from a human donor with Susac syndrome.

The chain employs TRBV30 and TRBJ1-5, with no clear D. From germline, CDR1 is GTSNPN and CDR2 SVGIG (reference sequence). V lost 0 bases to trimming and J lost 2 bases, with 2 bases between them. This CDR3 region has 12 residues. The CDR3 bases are TGTGCCTGGAGTGTCGGCAATCAGCCCCAGCATTTT. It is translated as CAWSVGNQPQHF.

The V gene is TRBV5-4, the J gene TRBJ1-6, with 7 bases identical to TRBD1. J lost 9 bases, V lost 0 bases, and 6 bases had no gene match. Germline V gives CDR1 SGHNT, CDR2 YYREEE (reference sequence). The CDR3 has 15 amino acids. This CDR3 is CASSLAEGGASPLHF. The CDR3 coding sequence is TGTGCCAGCAGCTTGGCCGAAGGGGGCGCTTCACCCCTCCACTTT.

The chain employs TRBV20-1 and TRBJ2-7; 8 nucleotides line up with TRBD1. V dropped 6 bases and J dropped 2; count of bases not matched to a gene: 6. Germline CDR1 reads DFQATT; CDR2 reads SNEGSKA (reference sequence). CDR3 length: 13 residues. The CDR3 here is CSASGQETYEQYF. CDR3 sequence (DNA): TGCAGTGCGTCGGGACAGGAGACCTACGAGCAGTACTTC.

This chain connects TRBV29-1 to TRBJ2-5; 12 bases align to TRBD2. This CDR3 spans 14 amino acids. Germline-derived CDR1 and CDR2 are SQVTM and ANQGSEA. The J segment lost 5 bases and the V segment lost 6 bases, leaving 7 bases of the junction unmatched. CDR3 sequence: CSVDLAGGQETQYF. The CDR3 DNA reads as TGCAGCGTCGATCTAGCGGGGGGGCAGGAGACCCAGTACTTC. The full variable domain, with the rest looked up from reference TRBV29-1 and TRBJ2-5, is SAVISQKPSRDICQRGTSLTIQCQVDSQVTMMFWYRQQPGQSLTLIATANQGSEATYESGFVIDKFPISRPNLTFSTLTVSNMSPEDSSIYLCSVDLAGGQETQYFGPGTRLLVL.

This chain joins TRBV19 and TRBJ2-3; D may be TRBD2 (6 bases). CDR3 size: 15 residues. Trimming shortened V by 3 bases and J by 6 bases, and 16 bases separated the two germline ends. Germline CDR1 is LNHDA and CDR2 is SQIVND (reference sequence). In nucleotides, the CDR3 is TGTGCCAGTAGTATGACTTGGGGGAGCGGGGATACGCAGTATTTT. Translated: CASSMTWGSGDTQYF.

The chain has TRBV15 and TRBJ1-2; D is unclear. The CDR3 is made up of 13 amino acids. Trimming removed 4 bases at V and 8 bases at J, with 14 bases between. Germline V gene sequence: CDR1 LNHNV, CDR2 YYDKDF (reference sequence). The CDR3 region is CATSTLATGGYTF. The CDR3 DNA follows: TGTGCCACCAGCACCCTGGCGACTGGGGGCTACACCTTC.

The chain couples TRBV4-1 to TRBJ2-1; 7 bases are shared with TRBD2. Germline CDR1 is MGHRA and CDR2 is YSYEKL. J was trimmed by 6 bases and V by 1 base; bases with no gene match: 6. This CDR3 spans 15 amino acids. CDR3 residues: CASSQGDYPLNEQFF. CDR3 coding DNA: TGCGCCAGCAGCCAAGGGGACTACCCTCTCAATGAGCAGTTCTTC.

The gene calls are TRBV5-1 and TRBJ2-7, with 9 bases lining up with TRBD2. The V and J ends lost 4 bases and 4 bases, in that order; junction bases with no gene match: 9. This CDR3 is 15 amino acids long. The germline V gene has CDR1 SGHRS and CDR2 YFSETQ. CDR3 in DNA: TGCGCCAGCAGCCCGCGGGGGGGTTTTCCTTACGAGCAGTACTTC. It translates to CASSPRGGFPYEQYF.